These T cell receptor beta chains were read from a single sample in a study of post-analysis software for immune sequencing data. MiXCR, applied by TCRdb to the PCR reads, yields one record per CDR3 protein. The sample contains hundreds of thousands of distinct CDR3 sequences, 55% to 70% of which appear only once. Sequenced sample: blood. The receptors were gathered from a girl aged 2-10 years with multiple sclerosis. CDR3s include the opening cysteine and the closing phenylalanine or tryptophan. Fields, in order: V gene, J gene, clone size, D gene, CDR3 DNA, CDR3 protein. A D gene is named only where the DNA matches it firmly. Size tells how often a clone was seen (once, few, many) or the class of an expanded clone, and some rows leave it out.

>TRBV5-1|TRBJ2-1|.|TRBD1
TGCGCCAGCAGCTTGGGCCGGGACAGGGCGCCGGGTGAGCAGTTCTTC
CASSLGRDRAPGEQFF
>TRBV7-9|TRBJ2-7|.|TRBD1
TGTGCCAGCGCTCGACAGGGGCTTACCTACGAGCAGTACTTC
CASARQGLTYEQYF
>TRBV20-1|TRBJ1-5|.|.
TGCAGTGCCCTGACAGGACGTTCGCCCCAGCATTTT
CSALTGRSPQHF
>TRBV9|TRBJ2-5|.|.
TGTGCCAGCAGCGTAAGGCAGGGAGGGGGGGAGACCCAGTACTTC
CASSVRQGGGETQYF
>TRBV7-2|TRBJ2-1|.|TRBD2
TGTGCCAGCAGCCACAGTAGCGGGGGGGCGAATGAGCAGTTCTTC
CASSHSSGGANEQFF
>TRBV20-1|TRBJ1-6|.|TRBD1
TGCAGTGCTATCCCCGGGGACAGGGCTTCACCCCTCCACTTT
CSAIPGDRASPLHF
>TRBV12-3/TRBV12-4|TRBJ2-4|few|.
TGTGCCAGCAGTTTGCTTGGCATTCAGTACTTC
CASSLLGIQYF
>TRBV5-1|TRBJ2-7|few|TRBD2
TGCGCCAGCAGCTCCGGGACTAGCGGTTTAGGGGAGCAGTACTTC
CASSSGTSGLGEQYF
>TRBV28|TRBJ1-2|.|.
TGTGCCAGCAGTCCTTCCCCTTATAACTATGGCTACACCTTC
CASSPSPYNYGYTF
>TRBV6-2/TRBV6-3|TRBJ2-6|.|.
TGTGCCAGCAGTTCTCCCATGAGGACCTCGGGGGCCAACGTCCTGACTTTC
CASSSPMRTSGANVLTF
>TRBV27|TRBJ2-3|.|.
TGTGCCAGCAGTTTTTCCGGGACTTCGACTATAGATACGCAGTATTTT
CASSFSGTSTIDTQYF
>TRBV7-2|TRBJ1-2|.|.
TGTGCCAGCAGCTTGGCGCGTCTGGGCTACACCTTC
CASSLARLGYTF
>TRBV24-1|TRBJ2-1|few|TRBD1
TGTGCCACCAGTTCCGACAGGGTGCACAATGAGCAGTTCTTC
CATSSDRVHNEQFF
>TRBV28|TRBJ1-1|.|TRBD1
TGTGCCAGCAGTTTGGGACAGCAATTTGAAGCTTTCTTT
CASSLGQQFEAFF
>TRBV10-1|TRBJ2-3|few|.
TGCGCCAGCAGTGATGGGCGAAGCACAGATACGCAGTATTTT
CASSDGRSTDTQYF
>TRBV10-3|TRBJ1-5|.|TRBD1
TGTGCCATCAGTGTAGGGACAGGGGCCAGCCCCCAGCATTTT
CAISVGTGASPQHF
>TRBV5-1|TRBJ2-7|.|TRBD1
TGCGCCAGCAGCATCACCGGGACAGACTCCTACGAGCAGTACTTC
CASSITGTDSYEQYF
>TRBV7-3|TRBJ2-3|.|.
TGTGCCAGCAGCTTAACGGGCGGGGACACAGATACGCAGTATTTT
CASSLTGGDTDTQYF
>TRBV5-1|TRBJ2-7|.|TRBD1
TGCGCCAGCAGCTTCCGGACAGGGGGGAACGAGCAGTACTTC
CASSFRTGGNEQYF
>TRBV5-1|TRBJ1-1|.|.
TGCGCCAGCAGCTTCACGGCGGACACTGAAGCTTTCTTT
CASSFTADTEAFF
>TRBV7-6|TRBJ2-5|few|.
TGTGCCAGCAGCTTAGGGCAACGGGCGCATGGCCAAGAGACCCAGTACTTC
CASSLGQRAHGQETQYF
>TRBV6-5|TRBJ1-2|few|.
TGTGCCAGCAGTTTTGCGGGCGGGAGCTATGGCTACACCTTC
CASSFAGGSYGYTF
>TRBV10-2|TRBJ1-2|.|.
TGCGCCAGCAGCAGCCTCGGGGGATACGGCTACACCTTC
CASSSLGGYGYTF
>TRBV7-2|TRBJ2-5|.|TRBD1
TGTGCCAGCAGCTTCGGGACAGGGGTTCAAGAGACCCAGTACTTC
CASSFGTGVQETQYF
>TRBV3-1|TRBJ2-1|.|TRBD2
TGTGCCAGCAGCCTCTGGCGGGGGGGCAGTATCGGGGAGCAGTTCTTC
CASSLWRGGSIGEQFF
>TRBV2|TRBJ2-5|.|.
TGTGCCAGCAGGATCTCAGGGGCTCAAGAGACCCAGTACTTC
CASRISGAQETQYF
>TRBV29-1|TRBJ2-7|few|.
TGCAGCGTCTTGGACATTCGGGCCTACGAGCAGTACTTC
CSVLDIRAYEQYF
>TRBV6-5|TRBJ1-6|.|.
TGTGCCAGCAGTTACTCGAGGATCGGGGACGCCCTCCACTTT
CASSYSRIGDALHF
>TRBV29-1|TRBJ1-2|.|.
TGCAGCGTAGAAGACATCCCGAAGATGTATGGCTACACCTTC
CSVEDIPKMYGYTF
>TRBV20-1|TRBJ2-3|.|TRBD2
TGCAGTGCTTTGACTAGCGGGGGCACAGATACGCAGTATTTT
CSALTSGGTDTQYF
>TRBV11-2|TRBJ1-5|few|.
TGTGCCAGCAGCTTGGGGGAGACAGGACCCTATCAGCCCCAGCATTTT
CASSLGETGPYQPQHF
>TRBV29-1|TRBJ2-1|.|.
TGCAGCGTTGAAGACGACCTGAGTGGTACCCACAATGAGCAGTTCTTC
CSVEDDLSGTHNEQFF
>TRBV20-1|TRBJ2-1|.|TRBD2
TGCAGTGCTAGTGTACTAGCGGCCTACAATGAGCAGTTCTTC
CSASVLAAYNEQFF
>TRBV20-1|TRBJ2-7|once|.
TGCAGTGCCGGGACGGAGACCTACGAGCAGTACTTC
CSAGTETYEQYF
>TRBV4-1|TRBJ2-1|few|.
TGCGCCAGCAGCCAGGCCGGGACAAACAATGAGCAGTTCTTC
CASSQAGTNNEQFF
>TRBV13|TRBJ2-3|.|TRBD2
TGTGCCAGCAGCGCCTCTAGCGGGAGGGATACGCAGTATTTT
CASSASSGRDTQYF
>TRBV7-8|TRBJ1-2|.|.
TGTGCCAGCAGCCTGGGTGGACGGGGCCCGGGGGAAGGCTACACCTTC
CASSLGGRGPGEGYTF
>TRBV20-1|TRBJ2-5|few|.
TGCAGTGCCGAAACGGCCCAAGAGACCCAGTACTTC
CSAETAQETQYF
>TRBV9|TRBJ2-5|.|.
TGTGCCAGCAGCGTAGGGACACTCCAAGAGACCCAGTACTTC
CASSVGTLQETQYF
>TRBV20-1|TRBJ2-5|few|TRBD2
TGCAGTGCCCAGGGACTAGCGGACTCCCAAGAGACCCAGTACTTC
CSAQGLADSQETQYF
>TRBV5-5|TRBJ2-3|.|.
TGTGCCAGCATCCGACAACCACTTAGCGCAGATACGCAGTATTTT
CASIRQPLSADTQYF
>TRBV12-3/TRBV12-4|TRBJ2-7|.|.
TGTGCCAGCAGTGGGACCGGGACACCTACCTCGGAGCAGTACTTC
CASSGTGTPTSEQYF
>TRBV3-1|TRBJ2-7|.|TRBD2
TGTGCCAGCGGTCTTCTGGGGGGGGACGAGCAGTACTTC
CASGLLGGDEQYF
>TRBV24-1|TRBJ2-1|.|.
TGTGCCACCAGTGATTTAGATGAGCAGTTCTTC
CATSDLDEQFF
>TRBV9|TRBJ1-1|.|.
TGTGCCAGCAGCGTAGGAACAGGGCACACTGAAGCTTTCTTT
CASSVGTGHTEAFF
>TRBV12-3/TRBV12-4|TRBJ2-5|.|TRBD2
TGTGCCAGCAGTTTAACCCCACCCGGGACTAGCGGGAGATTGGTCGGAGAGACCCAGTACTTC
CASSLTPPGTSGRLVGETQYF